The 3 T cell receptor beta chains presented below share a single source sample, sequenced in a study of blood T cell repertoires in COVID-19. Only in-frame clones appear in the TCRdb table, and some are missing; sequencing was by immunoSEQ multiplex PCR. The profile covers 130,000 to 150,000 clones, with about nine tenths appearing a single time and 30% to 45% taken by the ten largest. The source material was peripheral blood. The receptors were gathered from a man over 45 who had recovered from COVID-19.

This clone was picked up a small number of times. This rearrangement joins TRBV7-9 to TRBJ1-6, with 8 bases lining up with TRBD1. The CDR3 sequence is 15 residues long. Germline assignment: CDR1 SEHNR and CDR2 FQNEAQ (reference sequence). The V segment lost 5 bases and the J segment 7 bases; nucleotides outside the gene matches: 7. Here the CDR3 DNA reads TGTGCCAGCAGCACAGACAGGGGCCGGAATTCACCCCTCCACTTT. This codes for CASSTDRGRNSPLHF.

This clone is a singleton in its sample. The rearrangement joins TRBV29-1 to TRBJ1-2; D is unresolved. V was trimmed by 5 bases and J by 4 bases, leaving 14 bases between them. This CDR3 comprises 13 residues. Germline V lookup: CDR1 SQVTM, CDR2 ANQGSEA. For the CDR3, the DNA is TGCAGCGTTAAGACCCGACTGGGCTATGGCTACACCTTC. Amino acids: CSVKTRLGYGYTF.

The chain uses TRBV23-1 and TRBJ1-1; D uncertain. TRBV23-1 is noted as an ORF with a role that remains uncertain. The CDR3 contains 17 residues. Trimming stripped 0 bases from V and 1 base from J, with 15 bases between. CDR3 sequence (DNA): TGCGCCAGCAGTCAATCGGGTGGATCAGGTGGGAACACTGAAGCTTTCTTT. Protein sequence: CASSQSGGSGGNTEAFF.